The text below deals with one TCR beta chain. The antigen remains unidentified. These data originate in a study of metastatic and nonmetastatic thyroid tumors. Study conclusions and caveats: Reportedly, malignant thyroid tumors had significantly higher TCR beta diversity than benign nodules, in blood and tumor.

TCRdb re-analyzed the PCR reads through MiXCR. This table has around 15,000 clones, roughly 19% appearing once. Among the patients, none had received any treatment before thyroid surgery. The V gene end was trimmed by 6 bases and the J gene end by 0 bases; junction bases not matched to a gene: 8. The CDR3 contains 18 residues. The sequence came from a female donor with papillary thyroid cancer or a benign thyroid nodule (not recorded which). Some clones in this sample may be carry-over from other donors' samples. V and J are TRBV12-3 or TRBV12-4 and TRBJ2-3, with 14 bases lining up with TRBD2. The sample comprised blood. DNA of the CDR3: TGTGCCAGCAGCCCTGGGACTAGCGGGAGAGTTAGCACAGATACGCAGTATTTT. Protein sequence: CASSPGTSGRVSTDTQYF.